These 11 T cell receptor beta chains came from one sample sequenced in a study of blood T cell repertoires in COVID-19. The table came from immunoSEQ multiplex PCR; TCRdb's copy has only in-frame clones and leaves some out. The table includes 300,000 to 350,000 clones, around nine tenths detected once. The specimen sequenced was peripheral blood. These receptors were collected from a woman aged 18-30 years who had recovered from COVID-19.

This rearrangement joins TRBV7-9 to TRBJ1-2, with 10 bases lining up with TRBD1. CDR3 size: 15 residues. Unmatched junction bases numbered 6, after V lost 5 bases and J lost 3 bases. Germline values: CDR1 SEHNR, CDR2 FQNEAQ (reference sequence). CDR3 in amino acids: CASSLGTGDHYGYTF. The CDR3 DNA reads as TGTGCCAGCAGCCTCGGGACAGGGGACCACTATGGCTACACCTTC.

The chain links TRBV5-4 to TRBJ1-1; 10 bases align to TRBD1. Germline CDR1 and CDR2: SGHNT and YYREEE (reference sequence). Trimming removed 1 base from V and 4 bases from J; junction bases left unmatched: 13. The CDR3 consists of 18 residues. The CDR3 sequence is CASSLRGRTGGKSTEAFF. In nucleotides, the CDR3 is TGTGCCAGCAGCTTGAGGGGCCGGACAGGGGGAAAGAGCACTGAAGCTTTCTTT.

The chain recombines TRBV5-4 with TRBJ2-2; TRBD2 matches 8 bases. The CDR3 loop spans 16 amino acids. Germline values: CDR1 SGHNT, CDR2 YYREEE (reference sequence). The J segment lost 3 bases and the V segment lost 0 bases, leaving 4 bases of the junction unmatched. The CDR3 here is CASSLGSGRHTGELFF. For the CDR3, the DNA is TGTGCCAGCAGCTTGGGCAGCGGGAGACACACCGGGGAGCTGTTTTTT.

J is TRBJ2-2 and V is TRBV7-2; TRBD1 matches at 9 bases. The V gene's germline CDR1 is SGHTA and CDR2 FQGNSA. V shed 5 bases, J shed 6 bases, and the junction held 10 bases outside the gene matches. The CDR3 spans 16 residues. The CDR3 protein is CASSRFGQGLAGELFF. The CDR3 DNA is TGTGCCAGCAGCCGCTTCGGACAGGGGCTCGCCGGGGAGCTGTTTTTT.

CDR3 sequence reads: CASSNTGLEQYV. The CDR3 DNA reads as TGTGCCAGCAGTAATACAGGGCTCGAGCAGTACGTC. The chain has TRBV6-5 and TRBJ2-7; TRBD1 is a possible D gene (6 bases). V lost 5 bases, J lost 6 bases, and 11 bases lay in between. The germline gives CDR1 MNHEY, CDR2 SVGAGI. The CDR3 has 12 amino acids.

Note on this clone: Additional DNA sequences in this sample encode the identical CDR3. The chain uses TRBV5-4 and TRBJ1-2, with TRBD1 as a possible D gene (5 bases). The CDR3 is 15 amino acids. Trimming stripped 6 bases from V and 8 bases from J, with 23 bases between. CDR1 SGHNT and CDR2 YYREEE come from the germline V gene (reference sequence). In DNA form, the CDR3 reads TGTGCCAGCACTCCGGGGGACGGAGTTGGACTCGGCTACACCTTC. Protein sequence: CASTPGDGVGLGYTF.

The chain is built from TRBV7-9 and TRBJ2-2, with 10 bases identical to TRBD2. CDR1 and CDR2 (germline): SEHNR, FQNEAQ (reference sequence). V lost 4 bases, J lost 6 bases, and 8 bases stayed unmatched. The CDR3 sequence is 16 residues long. CDR3 residues: CASSSTSGTSAGELFF. In DNA form, the CDR3 reads TGTGCCAGCAGCTCCACTAGCGGGACTTCGGCCGGGGAGCTGTTTTTT.

This chain's CDR3 is CASSPITEAFF. DNA for the CDR3: TGTGCCAGCAGCCCTATAACTGAAGCTTTCTTT. The chain links TRBV11-2 to TRBJ1-1; D ambiguous. The germline gives CDR1 SGHAT, CDR2 FQNNGV. The CDR3 consists of 11 residues. The ends were cut back, 5 bases at V and 5 bases at J, with 6 bases in the middle.

The chain carries TRBV6-2 or TRBV6-3 and TRBJ2-7; D is perhaps TRBD1 (6 bases). This CDR3 region has 16 residues. Germline V CDR1 and CDR2: MNHEY, SVGEGT. The V end lost 4 bases, the J end lost 1 base, and 17 bases lay between the germline ends. The DNA for the CDR3 is TGTGCCAGCAGTTGGGGTTTACAGGGAGCGTCCTACGAGCAGTACGTC. Amino acids: CASSWGLQGASYEQYV.

V is TRBV25-1 and J is TRBJ2-2; 10 bases match TRBD2. This CDR3 is 14 amino acids long. V trimming: 9 bases; J trimming: 0 bases; junction bases outside the gene matches: 1. Germline V gene sequence: CDR1 MGHDK, CDR2 SYGVNS. In DNA form, the CDR3 reads TGTGCCAGTAGCGGGAGGACGAACACCGGGGAGCTGTTTTTT. Translation: CASSGRTNTGELFF.

The rearrangement joins TRBV15 to TRBJ1-5, with a tentative D call TRBD1 (6 bases). The V and J ends lost 0 bases and 0 bases respectively, with 18 bases between them. Germline values: CDR1 LNHNV, CDR2 YYDKDF (reference sequence). This CDR3 is 19 amino acids long. CDR3 nucleotides: TGTGCCACCAGCAGAGATCGGACAGCGGAGCGATATAGCAATCAGCCCCAGCATTTT. Amino acid sequence: CATSRDRTAERYSNQPQHF.